The sequence of this T cell receptor (beta chain) was determined in a study of blood T cell repertoires in COVID-19. Study in general: Samples representing acute and convalescent COVID-19 were sourced from the United States, Italy and Spain. T cells, B-cell-depleted T cells, or PBMCs provided the cDNA or gDNA that served as material.

In the study's own analysis: Estimates of nucleated cell counts were drawn from the amplification of reference gene primers. Sequencing was performed with immunoSEQ multiplex PCR; in TCRdb, only in-frame clones are kept and a portion is missing. V, J and clone size are those of that table, while D and trimming were read from the DNA. The repertoire holds about 320,000 clones, with approximately 85% as singletons. V was trimmed by 4 bases and J by 5 bases, leaving 14 bases between them. The CDR3 totals 15 residues. Germline V gene data show CDR1 as SEHNR and CDR2 as FQNEAQ (reference sequence). This chain connects TRBV7-9 to TRBJ1-4; a weak D match, TRBD1 (6 bases). The sequenced sample was peripheral blood. This clonotype was sampled from a human donor in a cohort sampled during active COVID-19. CDR3 sequence: CASSYGTGMNEKLFF. DNA of the CDR3: TGTGCCAGCAGCTATGGAACAGGGATGAATGAAAAACTGTTTTTT.